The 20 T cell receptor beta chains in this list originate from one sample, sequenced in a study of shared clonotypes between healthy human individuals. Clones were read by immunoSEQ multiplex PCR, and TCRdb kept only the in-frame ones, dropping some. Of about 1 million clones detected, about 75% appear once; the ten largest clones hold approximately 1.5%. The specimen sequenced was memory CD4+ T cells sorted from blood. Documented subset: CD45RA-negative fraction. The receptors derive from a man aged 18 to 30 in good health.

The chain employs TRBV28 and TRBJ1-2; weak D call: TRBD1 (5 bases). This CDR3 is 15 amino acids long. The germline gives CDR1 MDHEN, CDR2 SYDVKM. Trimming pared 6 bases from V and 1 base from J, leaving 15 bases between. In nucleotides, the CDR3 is TGTGCCAGCAGCCTCGGGGGGTCGGTTAACTATGGCTACACCTTC. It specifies CASSLGGSVNYGYTF.

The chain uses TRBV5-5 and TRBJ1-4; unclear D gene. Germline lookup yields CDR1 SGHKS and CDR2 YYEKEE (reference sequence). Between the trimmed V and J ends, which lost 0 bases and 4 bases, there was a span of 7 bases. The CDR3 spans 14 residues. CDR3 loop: CASSLGQVNEKLFF. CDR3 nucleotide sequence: TGTGCCAGCAGCTTGGGGCAGGTTAATGAAAAACTGTTTTTT.

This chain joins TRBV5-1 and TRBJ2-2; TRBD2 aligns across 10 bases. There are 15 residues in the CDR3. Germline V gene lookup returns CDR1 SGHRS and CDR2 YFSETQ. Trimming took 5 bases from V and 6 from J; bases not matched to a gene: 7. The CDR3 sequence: CASSTSGIVAGELFF. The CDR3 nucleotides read TGCGCCAGCAGTACTAGCGGGATTGTAGCCGGGGAGCTGTTTTTT.

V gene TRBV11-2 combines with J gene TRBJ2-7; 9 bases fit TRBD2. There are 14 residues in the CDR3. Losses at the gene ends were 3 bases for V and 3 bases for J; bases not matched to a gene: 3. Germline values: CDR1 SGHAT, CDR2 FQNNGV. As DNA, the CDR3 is TGTGCCAGCAGCTTTCGCGGGGGGGGCTACGAGCAGTACTTC. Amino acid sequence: CASSFRGGGYEQYF.

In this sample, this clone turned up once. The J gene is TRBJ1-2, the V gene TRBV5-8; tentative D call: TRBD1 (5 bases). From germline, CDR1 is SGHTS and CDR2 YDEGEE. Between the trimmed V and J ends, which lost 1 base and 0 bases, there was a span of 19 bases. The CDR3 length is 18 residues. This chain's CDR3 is CASSLSLSETATNYGYTF. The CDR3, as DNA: TGTGCCAGCAGCTTGTCTCTCTCGGAGACAGCTACTAACTATGGCTACACCTTC.

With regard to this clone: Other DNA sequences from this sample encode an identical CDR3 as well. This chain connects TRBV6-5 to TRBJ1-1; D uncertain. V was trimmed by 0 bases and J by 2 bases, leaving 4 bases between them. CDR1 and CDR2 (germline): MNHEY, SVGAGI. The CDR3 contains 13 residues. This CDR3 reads CASSYSVNTEAFF. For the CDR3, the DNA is TGTGCCAGCAGTTACTCGGTTAACACTGAAGCTTTCTTT.

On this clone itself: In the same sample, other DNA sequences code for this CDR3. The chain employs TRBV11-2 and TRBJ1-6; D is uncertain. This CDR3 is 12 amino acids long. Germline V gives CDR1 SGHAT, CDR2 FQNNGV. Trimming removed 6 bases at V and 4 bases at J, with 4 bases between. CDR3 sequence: CASSLYNSPLHF. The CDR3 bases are TGTGCCAGCAGTTTATATAATTCACCCCTCCACTTT.

This CDR3 is CASSSGGLPYEQYF. CDR3 DNA: TGTGCCAGCAGCTCCGGGGGCCTACCCTACGAGCAGTACTTC. This rearrangement joins TRBV7-3 to TRBJ2-7; D possibly uses TRBD1 or TRBD2 (6 bases each). The CDR3 sequence is 14 residues long. The germline CDR1 and CDR2 sequences are SGHTA and FQGTGA. Trimming removed 4 bases at V and 2 bases at J, with 12 bases between.

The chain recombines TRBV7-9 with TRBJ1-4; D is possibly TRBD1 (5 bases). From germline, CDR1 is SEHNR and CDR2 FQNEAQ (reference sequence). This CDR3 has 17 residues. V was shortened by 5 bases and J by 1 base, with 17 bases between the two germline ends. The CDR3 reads CASSRFSQDRTNEKLFF. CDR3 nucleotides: TGTGCCAGCAGCCGATTTTCCCAAGACAGAACTAATGAAAAACTGTTTTTT.

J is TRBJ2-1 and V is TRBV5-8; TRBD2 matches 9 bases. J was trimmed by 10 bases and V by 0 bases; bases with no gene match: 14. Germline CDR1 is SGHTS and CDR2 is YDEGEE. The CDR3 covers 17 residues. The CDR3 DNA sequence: TGTGCCAGCAGCTTGGGTAGCGGGGGAGCGTGGGGTTTGGAGCAGTTCTTC. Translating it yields CASSLGSGGAWGLEQFF.

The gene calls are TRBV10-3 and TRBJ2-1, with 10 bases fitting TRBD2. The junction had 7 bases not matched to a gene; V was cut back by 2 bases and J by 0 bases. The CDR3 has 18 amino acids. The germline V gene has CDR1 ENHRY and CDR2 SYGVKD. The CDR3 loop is CAISEASGGFYSYNEQFF. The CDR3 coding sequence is TGTGCCATCAGTGAGGCTAGCGGGGGATTTTACTCCTACAATGAGCAGTTCTTC.

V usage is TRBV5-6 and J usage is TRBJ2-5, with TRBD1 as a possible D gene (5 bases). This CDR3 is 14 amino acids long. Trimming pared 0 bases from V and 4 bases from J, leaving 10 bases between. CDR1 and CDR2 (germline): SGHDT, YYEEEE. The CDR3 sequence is CASSLVSQGETQYF. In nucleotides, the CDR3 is TGTGCCAGCAGCTTGGTTTCTCAGGGAGAGACCCAGTACTTC. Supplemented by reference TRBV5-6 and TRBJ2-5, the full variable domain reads DAGVTQSPTHLIKTRGQQVTLRCSPKSGHDTVSWYQQALGQGPQFIFQYYEEEERQRGNFPDRFSGHQFPNYSSELNVNALLLGDSALYLCASSLVSQGETQYFGPGTRLLVL.

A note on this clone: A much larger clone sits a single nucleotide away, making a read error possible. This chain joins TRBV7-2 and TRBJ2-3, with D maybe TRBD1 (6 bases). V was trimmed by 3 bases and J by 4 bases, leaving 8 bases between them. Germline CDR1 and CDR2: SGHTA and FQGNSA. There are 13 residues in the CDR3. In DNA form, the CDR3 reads TGTGCCAGCAGCTTCGCAGGGGCAGATACGCAGTATTTT. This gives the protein CASSFAGADTQYF.

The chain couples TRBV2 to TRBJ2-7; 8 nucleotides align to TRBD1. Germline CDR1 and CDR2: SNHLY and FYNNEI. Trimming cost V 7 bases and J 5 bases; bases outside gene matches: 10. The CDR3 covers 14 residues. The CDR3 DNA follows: TGTGCCAGCAATCCGGACAGGGCGCTCCACGAGCAGTACTTC. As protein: CASNPDRALHEQYF.

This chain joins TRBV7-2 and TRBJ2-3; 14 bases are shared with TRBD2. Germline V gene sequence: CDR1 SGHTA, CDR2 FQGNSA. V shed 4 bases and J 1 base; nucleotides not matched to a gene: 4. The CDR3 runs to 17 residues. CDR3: CASSSRLAGGGTDTQYF. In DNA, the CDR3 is TGTGCCAGCAGCTCCCGACTAGCGGGAGGGGGCACAGATACGCAGTATTTT.

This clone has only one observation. The DNA of the CDR3 is TGTGCCAGCAGTGAAGGGTCCCGGAAGGACACTGAAGCTTTCTTT. It is translated as CASSEGSRKDTEAFF. The chain is built from TRBV6-1 and TRBJ1-1; D is undetermined. The V and J ends lost 1 base and 3 bases respectively, with 12 bases between them. Germline V gives CDR1 MNHNS, CDR2 SASEGT. The CDR3 spans 15 residues.

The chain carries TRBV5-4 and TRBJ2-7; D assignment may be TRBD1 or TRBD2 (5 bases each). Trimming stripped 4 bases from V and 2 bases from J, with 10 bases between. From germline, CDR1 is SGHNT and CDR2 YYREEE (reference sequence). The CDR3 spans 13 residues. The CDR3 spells CASSRDGAYEQYF. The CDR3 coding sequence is TGTGCCAGCAGCCGGGACGGGGCCTACGAGCAGTACTTC.

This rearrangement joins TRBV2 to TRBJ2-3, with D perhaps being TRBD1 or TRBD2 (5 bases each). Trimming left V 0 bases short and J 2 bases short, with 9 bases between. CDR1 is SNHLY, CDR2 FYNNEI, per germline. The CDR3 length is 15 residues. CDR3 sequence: CASSEAGDPTDTQYF. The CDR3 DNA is TGTGCCAGCAGTGAAGCCGGGGACCCCACAGATACGCAGTATTTT.

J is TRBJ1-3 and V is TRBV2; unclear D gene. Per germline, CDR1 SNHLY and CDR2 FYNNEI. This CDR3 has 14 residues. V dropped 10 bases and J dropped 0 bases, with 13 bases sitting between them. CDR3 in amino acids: CANRPPGSGNTIYF. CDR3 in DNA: TGTGCCAACCGCCCCCCGGGCTCTGGAAACACCATATATTTT.

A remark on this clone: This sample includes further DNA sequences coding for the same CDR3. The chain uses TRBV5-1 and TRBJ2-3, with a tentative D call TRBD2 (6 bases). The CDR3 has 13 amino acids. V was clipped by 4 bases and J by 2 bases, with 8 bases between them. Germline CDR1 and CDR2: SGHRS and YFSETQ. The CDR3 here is CASSTGDTDTQYF. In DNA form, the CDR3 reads TGCGCCAGCAGCACGGGAGACACAGATACGCAGTATTTT.